The sequence of this T cell receptor (beta chain) was determined in a study of OX40 agonist ivuxolimab in advanced cancers. The protocol was immunoSEQ multiplex PCR, while the TCRdb copy is restricted to in-frame clones and leaves out a portion. The table has roughly 12,000 clones, approximately 80% seen once. The TCR originated in an adult with an advanced solid tumor such as melanoma, head and neck, liver or kidney cancer. Sequencing was performed on CD4+ or CD8+ T cells sorted from blood, taken in a trial of the OX40 agonist ivuxolimab.

The chain's CDR3 is CASSLTVAGANVLTF. The CDR3 DNA sequence: TGTGCCAGCAGCTTGACAGTAGCTGGGGCCAACGTCCTGACTTTC. This rearrangement joins TRBV5-4 to TRBJ2-6, with D uncertain. Per the germline V gene, CDR1 is SGHNT and CDR2 is YYREEE (reference sequence). Trimming took 1 base from V and 2 from J, leaving 7 bases between them. CDR3 length: 15 residues.